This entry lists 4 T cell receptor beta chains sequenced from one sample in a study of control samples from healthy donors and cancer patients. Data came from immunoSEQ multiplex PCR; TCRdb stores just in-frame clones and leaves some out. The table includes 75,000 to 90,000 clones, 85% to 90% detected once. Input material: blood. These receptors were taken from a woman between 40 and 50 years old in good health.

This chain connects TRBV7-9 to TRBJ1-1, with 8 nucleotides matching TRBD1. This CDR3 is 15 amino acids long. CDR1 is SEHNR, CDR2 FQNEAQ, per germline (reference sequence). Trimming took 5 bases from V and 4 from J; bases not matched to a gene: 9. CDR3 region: CASSPKDRVSTEAFF. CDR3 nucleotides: TGTGCCAGCAGCCCAAAGGACAGGGTGAGCACTGAAGCTTTCTTT.

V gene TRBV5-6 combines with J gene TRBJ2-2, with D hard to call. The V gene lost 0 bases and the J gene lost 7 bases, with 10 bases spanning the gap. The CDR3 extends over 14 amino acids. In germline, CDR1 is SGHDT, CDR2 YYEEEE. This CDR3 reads CASSLAKVRGELFF. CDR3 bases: TGTGCCAGCAGCTTGGCCAAGGTCCGCGGGGAGCTGTTTTTT.

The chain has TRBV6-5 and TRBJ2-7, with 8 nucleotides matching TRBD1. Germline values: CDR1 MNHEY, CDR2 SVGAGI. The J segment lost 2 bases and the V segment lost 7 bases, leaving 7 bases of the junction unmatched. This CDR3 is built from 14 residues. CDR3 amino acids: CASKPDRATYEQYF. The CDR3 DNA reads TGTGCCAGCAAACCGGACAGGGCGACCTACGAGCAGTACTTC.

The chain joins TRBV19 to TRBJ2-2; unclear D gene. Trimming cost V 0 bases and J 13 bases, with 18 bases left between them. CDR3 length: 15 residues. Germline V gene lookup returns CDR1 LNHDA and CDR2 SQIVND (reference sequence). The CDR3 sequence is CASSIDQNTRPRLFF. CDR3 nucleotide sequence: TGTGCCAGTAGTATAGATCAAAATACCAGGCCCCGGCTGTTTTTT.